This record covers a single T cell receptor beta chain. The antigen it recognizes is unknown. Qualities for individual bases were not recorded, and no much larger clone is one base off. This sample is part of a study of PD-1 blockade in classical Hodgkin lymphoma (TCRdb year 2020). Turning to the overall study: Nivolumab dosing was 3 mg/kg intravenously every 2 weeks, continuing until either disease progression or unacceptable toxicity. The study used TCR beta sequencing and CyTOF to define a peripheral blood immune signature of response to PD-1 blockade in classical Hodgkin lymphoma.

CDR1 and CDR2 were assigned from the germline V gene as SGHVS and FNYEAQ. There are 16 amino acids in the CDR3, from cysteine to phenylalanine inclusive. Of all the DNA, just the CDR3 is kept, 48 bases in frame from base 1. The germline V and J ends show losses of 5 bases and 7 bases respectively, and no gene match explains 7 bases of the junction. Overall study outcomes, separate from this receptor: Only a single clinical trial cohort was studied, and what caused the repertoire differences, possibly disease activity or prior therapy, remained undefined. CD4+ but not CD8+ TCR diversity rose significantly by C4D1 (p=0.0027 vs p=0.16), most apparent in complete responders (p=0.02). Baseline TCR diversity was reported to be lower in newly diagnosed patients than in healthy donors and to be lower still in relapsed/refractory patients. Patients starting nivolumab less than 1 year after ASCT had lower diversity and were excluded from later analyses to avoid confounding by immune reconstitution. Among trial patients, those achieving complete response had baseline diversity similar to that of newly diagnosed patients, while diversity was significantly lower in partial responders and progressors.

Interpreted using the paper, the time point label stands for: cycle 4 day 1 (C4D1), after around six weeks of nivolumab. Every trial patient had relapsed following autologous stem cell transplantation, and prior brentuximab vedotin exposure was what differed among cohorts A, B and C. A total of 50 to 70 patients with relapsed/refractory classical Hodgkin lymphoma made up the trial cohort, and each patient's best overall response was complete response, partial response or progressive disease. Trial patients were treated with single-agent nivolumab in the multi-cohort phase II CheckMate 205 trial. An independent review committee assessed best overall response using the 2007 International Working Group response criteria. Trial PBMCs were obtained immediately prior to nivolumab initiation (C1D1) and on therapy at cycle 2 day 1 and cycle 4 day 1. Peripheral blood was collected in 8 mL Vacutainer Cell Preparation Tubes, from which PBMCs were isolated by centrifugation and then cryopreserved.

The Qiagen DNeasy kit was used to extract genomic DNA both from unsorted PBMCs and from the negatively selected CD4+ and CD8+ fractions. Amplification of TCR beta CDR3 regions was done by immunoSEQ multiplex PCR with primers that anneal to V and J segments. A synthetic immune receptor repertoire was used to minimize amplification bias, and any remaining bias was removed computationally after sequencing. The paper's data handling went like this. Repertoire diversity was quantified as the Shannon entropy index using custom Python scripts. Unsorted, CD4+ and CD8+ repertoires were analyzed separately, except in combined analyses where CD4+ and CD8+ sequences were merged in silico. Clonal expansion was defined as at least a 2-fold frequency increase after treatment relative to C1D1, with a pseudocount of 0.5 for undetected baseline clones. Clones with 0 or 1 copy at C1D1 were classified as singleton clones, and clones with 2 or more copies were classified as non-singleton clones. Clones expanded in unsorted samples were assigned a CD4+, CD8+ or unknown annotation through matching of protein sequences in sorted samples from the same patient. Diversity changes from C1D1 to C4D1 were tested in paired samples using Wilcoxon tests. The immuneACCESS repertoire file appears here via TCRdb, limited to in-frame rearrangements. These files lack a portion of the clones; in checked studies, under half of the deficit traces to unresolved V genes, and the cause of the others is not known. That table supplies the V and J calls and clone size; D and trimming were determined from the DNA. In all, the sample holds more than 85,000 clones, and about 92% of those were seen once. The top ten clonotypes cover 15% to 20% of the sample.

This TCR was sampled from a human donor with classical Hodgkin lymphoma. This chain is built from TRBV7-6 and TRBJ2-1, and 14 bases in between align with TRBD2. The material sequenced was peripheral blood mononuclear cells (PBMCs), taken before the fourth cycle of nivolumab. The DNA sequence follows: TGTGCCAGCAGCCCCCGACTAGCGGGAGGGCGGAATGAGCAGTTCTTC. It encodes CASSPRLAGGRNEQFF. Here the CDR3 is joined to the reference TRBV7-6 and TRBJ2-1 genes, and the full variable domain is: GAGVSQSPRYKVTKRGQDVALRCDPISGHVSLYWYRQALGQGPEFLTYFNYEAQQDKSGLPNDRFSAERPEGSISTLTIQRTEQRDSAMYRCASSPRLAGGRNEQFFGPGTRLTVL.